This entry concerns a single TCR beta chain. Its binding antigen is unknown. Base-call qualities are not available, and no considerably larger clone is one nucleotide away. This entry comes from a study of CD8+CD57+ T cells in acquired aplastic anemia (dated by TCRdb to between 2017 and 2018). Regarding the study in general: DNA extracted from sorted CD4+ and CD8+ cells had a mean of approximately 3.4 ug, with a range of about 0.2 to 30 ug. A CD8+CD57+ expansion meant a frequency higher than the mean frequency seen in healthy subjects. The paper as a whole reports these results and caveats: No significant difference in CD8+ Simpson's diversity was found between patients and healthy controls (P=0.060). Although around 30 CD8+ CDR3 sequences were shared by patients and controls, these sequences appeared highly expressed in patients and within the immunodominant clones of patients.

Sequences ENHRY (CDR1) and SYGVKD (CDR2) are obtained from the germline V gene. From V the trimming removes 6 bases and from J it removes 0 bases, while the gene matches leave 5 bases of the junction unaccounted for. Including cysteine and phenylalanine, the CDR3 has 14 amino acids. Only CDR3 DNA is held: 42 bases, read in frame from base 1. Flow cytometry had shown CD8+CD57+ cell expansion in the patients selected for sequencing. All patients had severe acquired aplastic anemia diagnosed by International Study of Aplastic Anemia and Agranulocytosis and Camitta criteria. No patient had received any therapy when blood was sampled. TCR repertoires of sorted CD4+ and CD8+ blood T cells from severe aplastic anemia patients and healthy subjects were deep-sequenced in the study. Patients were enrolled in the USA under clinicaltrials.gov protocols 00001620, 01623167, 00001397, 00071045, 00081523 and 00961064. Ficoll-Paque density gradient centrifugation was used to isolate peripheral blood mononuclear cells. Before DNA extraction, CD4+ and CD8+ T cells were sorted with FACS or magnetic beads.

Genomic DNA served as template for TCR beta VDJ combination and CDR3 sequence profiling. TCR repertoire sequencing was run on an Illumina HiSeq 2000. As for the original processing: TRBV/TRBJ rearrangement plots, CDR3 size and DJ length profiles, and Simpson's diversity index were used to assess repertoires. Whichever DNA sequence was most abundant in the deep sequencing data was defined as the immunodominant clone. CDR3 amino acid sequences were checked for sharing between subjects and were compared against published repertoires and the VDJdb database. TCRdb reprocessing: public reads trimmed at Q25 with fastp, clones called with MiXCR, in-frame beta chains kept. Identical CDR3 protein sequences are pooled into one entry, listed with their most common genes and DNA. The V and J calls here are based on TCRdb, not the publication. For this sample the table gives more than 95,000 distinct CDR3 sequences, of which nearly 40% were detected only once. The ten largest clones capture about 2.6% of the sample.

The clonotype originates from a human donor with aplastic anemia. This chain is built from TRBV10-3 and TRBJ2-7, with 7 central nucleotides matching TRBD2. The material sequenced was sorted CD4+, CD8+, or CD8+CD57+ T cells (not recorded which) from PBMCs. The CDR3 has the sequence CAISLTSDSYEQYF. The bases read TGTGCCATCAGCCTTACTAGCGACTCCTACGAGCAGTACTTC.